This is a list of T cell receptor beta chains from one sample in a study of kidney transplant recipient with SARS-CoV-2 infection. TCRdb passed the reads through MiXCR, listing each CDR3 protein once. The sample consists of 250,000 or so distinct CDR3 sequences, about 30% of them appearing once. The material sequenced was a blood sample, taken at baseline and on day 111 from a kidney transplant recipient. The origin of the receptors is a male patient between 25 and 40 years old who had COVID-19 and was a kidney transplant recipient. Some of the T cells might come from the graft donor. CDR3s include the opening cysteine and the closing phenylalanine or tryptophan. The order of the fields is CDR3 protein, V gene.

cdr3_aa: CASRRASVRKTYGYTF; v_call: TRBV5-1
cdr3_aa: CASTTTVSRKTYGYTF; v_call: TRBV5-5
cdr3_aa: CASSPPTSALNTEAFF; v_call: TRBV28
cdr3_aa: CSVGARDGQDYEQYF; v_call: TRBV29-1
cdr3_aa: CASKKHVSRKTYDYTF; v_call: TRBV5-5
cdr3_aa: CASRLDSGNTIYF; v_call: TRBV7-9
cdr3_aa: CASSKVSTNRKTYGYTF; v_call: TRBV19
cdr3_aa: CSARSRVQNYGYTF; v_call: TRBV20-1
cdr3_aa: CASSLVAGSNQPQHF; v_call: TRBV7-2
cdr3_aa: CASSFDAGLPDTQYF; v_call: TRBV5-4
cdr3_aa: CASSYDLSFRKTYGYTF; v_call: TRBV12-3/TRBV12-4
cdr3_aa: CATSWAKRCGKTYGYTF; v_call: TRBV15
cdr3_aa: CSVVHSANTEAFF; v_call: TRBV29-1
cdr3_aa: CSARGGAGDEQFF; v_call: TRBV20-1
cdr3_aa: CASSIDHQSSYEQYF; v_call: TRBV19
cdr3_aa: CASSAVGGSSGANVLTF; v_call: TRBV9
cdr3_aa: CASSLWGSSYNEQFF; v_call: TRBV7-2
cdr3_aa: CASSLKMECRKTYGYTF; v_call: TRBV6-5
cdr3_aa: CASSPRGAADSYNEQFF; v_call: TRBV7-2
cdr3_aa: CASSLPWGRDNYGYTF; v_call: TRBV6-5
cdr3_aa: CASSLLRTGNTIYF; v_call: TRBV7-2
cdr3_aa: CASSFEVLRRKTYGYTF; v_call: TRBV23-1
cdr3_aa: CSARGLTGTGGSNIQYF; v_call: TRBV20-1
cdr3_aa: CASSICHCIGKTYGYTF; v_call: TRBV6-2/TRBV6-3
cdr3_aa: CASSRTGYTIYF; v_call: TRBV9
cdr3_aa: CAISSGRDTGELFF; v_call: TRBV10-3
cdr3_aa: CASSPGLAGKAYEQYF; v_call: TRBV12-3/TRBV12-4
cdr3_aa: CASSRGRSSYNEQFF; v_call: TRBV12-3/TRBV12-4
cdr3_aa: CASSLVPAGAGNIQYF; v_call: TRBV11-2
cdr3_aa: CARSYSIISSYYNEQFF; v_call: TRBV6-5
cdr3_aa: CASSSERGPNTEAFF; v_call: TRBV5-1
cdr3_aa: CASSGPTGRRKTYGYTF; v_call: TRBV4-3
cdr3_aa: CAISESTTTSFIDEQYF; v_call: TRBV10-3
cdr3_aa: CASSSEIRSRKTYGYTF; v_call: TRBV10-1
cdr3_aa: CGTKRRITQSRANVLTF; v_call: TRBV8-2
cdr3_aa: CASRVAGSGNIQYF; v_call: TRBV6-2/TRBV6-3
cdr3_aa: CASSYESSPHNEQFF; v_call: TRBV6-2/TRBV6-3
cdr3_aa: CASSQWRGETQYF; v_call: TRBV14
cdr3_aa: CASSWGAFTRKTYGYTF; v_call: TRBV7-8
cdr3_aa: CASRHGVATVMQDTQYF; v_call: TRBV21-1
cdr3_aa: CAWKQGSRSYNEQFF; v_call: TRBV30
cdr3_aa: CASSTWGKSRKTYGYTF; v_call: TRBV10-1
cdr3_aa: CASSERAIGKLFF; v_call: TRBV2
cdr3_aa: CANRREEGNEKLFF; v_call: TRBV7-3
cdr3_aa: CASSRTGFNEQFF; v_call: TRBV16
cdr3_aa: CASRTTRVIAGAGEQYF; v_call: TRBV6-2/TRBV6-3
cdr3_aa: CSVGTQGTDIDEQYF; v_call: TRBV29-1
cdr3_aa: CASGPNPTGNEQLF; v_call: TRBV5-4
cdr3_aa: CASSPSFDSGLGGDTQYF; v_call: TRBV7-9
cdr3_aa: CATSRATRTEAFF; v_call: TRBV15
cdr3_aa: CSAQWRLFRKTYGYTF; v_call: TRBV20-1